This T cell receptor beta chain derives from a study of identical twins. Via MiXCR, TCRdb re-called the 5' RACE reads, giving one row per CDR3 protein. Among 520,000 or so distinct CDR3 sequences listed, 20% to 25% were seen once. General study results and limits: In monozygotic twins, models underestimated the sharing of out-of-frame TCR alpha. Out-of-frame alpha sequences shared by twins were enriched for low generation probability.

This clonotype came up a few times. Its specificity is not known. The CDR3 sequence is 12 residues long. Germline loops: CDR1 MDHEN, CDR2 SYDVKM. The V and J ends lost 4 bases and 4 bases respectively, with 7 bases between them. The data also belong to a second study, concerning T cells expressing NK-cell markers. That paper states: Uncertainty persisted over the HCMV specificity of expanded NKG2C+ T cell clones.

The gene calls are TRBV28 and TRBJ1-2; possibly TRBD1 for D (6 bases). The receptor was isolated from a woman aged 18-29 years in good health. Sequencing was done on a sample of CD4+ T cells sorted from blood. The CDR3 sequence is CASSSGAYGYTF. The CDR3 bases are TGTGCCAGCAGTTCAGGGGCCTATGGCTACACCTTC.